The clone carrying this T cell receptor beta chain was counted between two and nine times. These data are taken from a study of blood T cell repertoires in COVID-19. About the study: The samples span acute and convalescent COVID-19 from the United States, Italy and Spain.

In the study's own analysis: Estimation of nucleated cell counts was performed using reference gene primer amplification. Using immunoSEQ multiplex PCR, the repertoire was profiled, and TCRdb retains in-frame clones only, with some absent. V, J and clone size derive from that table, while D and trimming were established from the DNA sequence. The sample includes roughly 130,000 clones, just under 80% seen only once; the top ten take under 20%. Germline V lookup: CDR1 MNHNY, CDR2 SVGAGI (reference sequence). The CDR3 is 16 amino acids. The V and J ends lost 6 bases and 0 bases, in that order; junction bases with no gene match: 9.

The sequencing input was peripheral blood. This sequence originates from a man aged 55 to 70 with active or convalescent COVID-19. The gene calls are TRBV6-6 and TRBJ2-3; 7 bases match TRBD1. The CDR3 loop reads CASSEQGTRSTDTQYF. CDR3 nucleotide sequence: TGTGCCAGCAGCGAACAGGGGACAAGAAGCACAGATACGCAGTATTTT.